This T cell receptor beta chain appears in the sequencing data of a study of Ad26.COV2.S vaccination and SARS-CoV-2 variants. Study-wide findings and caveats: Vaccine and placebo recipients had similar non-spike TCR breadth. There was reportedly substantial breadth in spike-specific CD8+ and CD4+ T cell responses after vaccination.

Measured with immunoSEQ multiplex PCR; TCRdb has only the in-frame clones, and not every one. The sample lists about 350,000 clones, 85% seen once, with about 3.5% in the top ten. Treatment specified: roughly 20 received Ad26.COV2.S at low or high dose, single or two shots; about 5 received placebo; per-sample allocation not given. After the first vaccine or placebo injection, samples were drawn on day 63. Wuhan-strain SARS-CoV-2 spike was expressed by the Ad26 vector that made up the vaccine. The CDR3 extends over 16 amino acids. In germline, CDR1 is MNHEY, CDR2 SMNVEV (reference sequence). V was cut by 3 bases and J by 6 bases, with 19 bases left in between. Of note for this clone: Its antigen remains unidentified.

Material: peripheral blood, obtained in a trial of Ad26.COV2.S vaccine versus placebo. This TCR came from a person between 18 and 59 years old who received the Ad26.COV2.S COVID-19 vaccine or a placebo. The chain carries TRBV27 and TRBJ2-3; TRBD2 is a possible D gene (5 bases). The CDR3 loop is CASSLRLTAGSDTQYF. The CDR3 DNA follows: TGTGCCAGCAGTTTGCGGCTCACGGCGGGCTCGGATACGCAGTATTTT.